The clone carrying this TCR beta chain was counted a few times. Germline CDR1 and CDR2: MNHEY and SMNVEV (reference sequence). Trimming at V came to 6 bases and at J to 4 bases, leaving 11 bases not matched to a gene. This CDR3 is built from 16 residues. At least 5.5 micrograms of total RNA were extracted per sample. These data originate in a study of blood T cells in healthy people across ages. Primed by a sample-barcoded 5' primer and a J-beta primer mix, a second PCR proceeded for about 7 to 12 cycles. TCRdb called the 5' RACE reads again in MiXCR, with one record for every CDR3 protein. The sample has roughly 1,500,000 distinct CDR3 sequences; approximately 42% are singletons.

The chain combines TRBV27 with TRBJ2-1; 8 bases match TRBD2. The sequence derives from a woman under 30 in good health. Sequencing was carried out using blood. The CDR3 nucleotides read TGTGCCAGCAGCCCTTTAGCTGCGGGGGGATACAATGAGCAGTTCTTC. This sequence encodes CASSPLAAGGYNEQFF.